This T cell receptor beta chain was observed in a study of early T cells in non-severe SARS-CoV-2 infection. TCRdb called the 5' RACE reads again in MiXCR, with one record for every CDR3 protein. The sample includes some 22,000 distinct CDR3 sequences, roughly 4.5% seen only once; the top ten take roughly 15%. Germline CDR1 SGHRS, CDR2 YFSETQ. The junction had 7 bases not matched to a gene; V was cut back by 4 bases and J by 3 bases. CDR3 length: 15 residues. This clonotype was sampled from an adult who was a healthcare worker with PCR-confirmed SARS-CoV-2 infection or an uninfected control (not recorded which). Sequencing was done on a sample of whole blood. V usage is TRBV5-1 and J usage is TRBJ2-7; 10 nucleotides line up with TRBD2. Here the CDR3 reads CASSTFSGGLYEQYF. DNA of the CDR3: TGCGCCAGCAGCACGTTTAGCGGGGGGCTCTACGAGCAGTACTTC. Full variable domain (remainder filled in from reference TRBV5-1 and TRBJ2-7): KAGVTQTPRYLIKTRGQQVTLSCSPISGHRSVSWYQQTPGQGLQFLFEYFSETQRNKGNFPGRFSGRQFSNSRSEMNVSTLELGDSALYLCASSTFSGGLYEQYFGPGTRLTVT.